This T cell receptor beta chain was recovered during a study of blood T cell repertoires in COVID-19 (dated by TCRdb to about 2020). Turning to the overall study: Collaborator samples came from the United States, Italy and Spain and covered acute and convalescent phases of COVID-19. Where HLA class I and class II types were available, the types were taken from metadata supplied by the sample provider, not from assay-based typing. The material from the prospective study consisted of cDNA or gDNA derived from T cells, B-cell-depleted T cells, or PBMCs. Sample metadata almost always included a de-identified subject ID, COVID-19 status, age in years and sex. The repertoires were released in a freely available public database intended as a resource for research on the immune response to SARS-CoV-2. The samples were drawn from the first 160 participants of the ongoing ImmuneRACE study and from about 1,200 subjects provided by 6 global collaborators. The dataset comprised deeply sampled blood TCRbeta repertoires from subjects exposed to, actively infected with, or recovered from COVID-19. Paper-wide results and their limitations: Clinical and demographic metadata were provided uncurated, with the amount varying by source and participant.

TCRbeta CDR3 regions were amplified from genomic DNA using the immunoSEQ Assay, a bias-controlled multiplex PCR. As for the original processing: Within the assay, amplification of reference gene primers was used to estimate how many nucleated cells each sample contained. To quantify the absolute abundance of each unique TCRbeta CDR3 rearrangement, sequence reads were collapsed and filtered. For each sample, productive Simpson clonality was calculated as the square root of Simpson's diversity index across productive rearrangements. TCRdb obtained this table from immuneACCESS and retained in-frame rearrangements with V and J assigned. These tables miss some clones; where compared with another copy, unresolved V genes account for less than half of the shortfall, and the remainder is unexplained. D and trimming come from the DNA, and the V and J calls and clone size come from that table. The sample table holds about 160,000 clones, of which roughly 84% were seen once. Clones ranked in the top ten supply roughly 5.4% of the sample.

The germline V gene (reference sequence) sets CDR1 to LNHDA and CDR2 to SQIVND. Taken from cysteine to phenylalanine, the CDR3 has 14 residues. The entry retains the CDR3 DNA only, 42 bases that are in frame from base 1. Between the V and J ends, shortened by 5 bases and 4 bases respectively, the junction contains 14 bases. A word on this clone: What antigen it recognizes has not been identified. Base quality data are lacking; no much larger clone is found one base away.

In Seattle, one collaborating source enrolled patients while the infection was active and tracked those patients longitudinally over the course of disease. Whole blood was collected in K2EDTA tubes by collaborating institutions according to the institutions' own protocols. For TCRbeta analysis, collaborators shipped samples as frozen whole blood, isolated PBMCs, or DNA extracted from either of those sample types. Sequences were obtained from peripheral blood. The chain was built from TRBV19 and TRBJ1-2, with the D segment identity uncertain. This receptor was taken from a woman aged 45-60 years with COVID-19, enrolled during active disease. The nucleotides read TGTGCCAGTAGTTATCTCGCGGATTCCTATGGCTACACCTTC. Its translation reads: CASSYLADSYGYTF.